Below are 32 T cell receptor beta chains sequenced from a single sample in a study of cytotoxic CD8 clonotypes in ibrutinib-treated CLL. Clones were sequenced by immunoSEQ multiplex PCR, and TCRdb holds only the in-frame ones, with some missing. The data hold under 300,000 clones, with around three quarters observed a single time. This material consisted of PBMCs, taken after 24 months of ibrutinib treatment. These TCRs come from a human donor with chronic lymphocytic leukemia.

The CDR3 coding sequence is TGTGCCAGCAGCCGTCCGTTGGGGTATCAGCCCCAGCATTTT. Translating gives CASSRPLGYQPQHF. The V and J genes are TRBV11-2 and TRBJ1-5; D remains ambiguous. V shed 5 bases and J shed 5 bases, with 13 bases lying between them. Germline CDR1 is SGHAT and CDR2 is FQNNGV. The CDR3 loop spans 14 amino acids.

This clone was observed a handful of times. This chain joins TRBV30 and TRBJ1-5; TRBD1 matches at 7 bases. V was clipped by 3 bases and J by 5 bases; unmatched bases: 4. Germline V gives CDR1 GTSNPN, CDR2 SVGIG (reference sequence). CDR3 size: 13 residues. The DNA of the CDR3 is TGTGCCTGGAGCGACAGGGCGGATCAGCCCCAGCATTTT. Residues: CAWSDRADQPQHF.

The chain has TRBV7-2 and TRBJ2-5, with TRBD2 matching over 9 bases. Trimming removed 0 bases from V and 3 bases from J; junction bases left unmatched: 5. The CDR3 length is 16 residues. Germline assignment: CDR1 SGHTA and CDR2 FQGNSA. CDR3 residues: CASSLAAGGPEETQYF. The CDR3 nucleotides are TGTGCCAGCAGCTTAGCAGCGGGAGGCCCGGAAGAGACCCAGTACTTC. Together with reference TRBV7-2 and TRBJ2-5, the CDR3 gives the full variable domain: GAGVSQSPSNKVTEKGKDVELRCDPISGHTALYWYRQSLGQGLEFLIYFQGNSAPDKSGLPSDRFSAERTGGSVSTLTIQRTQQEDSAVYLCASSLAAGGPEETQYFGPGTRLLVL.

This clone was picked up one time. The V call is TRBV6-5, the J call TRBJ2-7; D not certain. The germline CDR1 and CDR2 sequences are MNHEY and SVGAGI. The CDR3 extends over 16 amino acids. Between the trimmed V and J ends, which lost 0 bases and 6 bases, there was a span of 18 bases. CDR3 coding DNA: TGTGCCAGCAGTTACTCGATGTCGGGCAGTTTAAGCGAGCAGTACTTC. This codes for CASSYSMSGSLSEQYF.

The V and J genes are TRBV6-5 and TRBJ2-1; 7 positions agree with TRBD1. The ends lost 4 bases at V and 8 bases at J; junction bases unmatched: 8. This CDR3 is 14 amino acids long. Germline assignment: CDR1 MNHEY and CDR2 SVGAGI. CDR3 nucleotide sequence: TGTGCCAGCAGTTTAAAACAGGGGTATGATGAGCAGTTCTTC. This translates into CASSLKQGYDEQFF.

This clone has just one count. The rearrangement uses TRBV29-1 and TRBJ2-5; D is perhaps TRBD2 (5 bases). The CDR3 is 13 amino acids. CDR1 and CDR2 (germline): SQVTM, ANQGSEA. Trimming took off 6 bases at V and 5 bases at J, with 16 bases between the two ends. CDR3 DNA: TGCAGCGTATCTCCCGGGGTTGGGGAGACCCAGTACTTC. Its translation: CSVSPGVGETQYF. Together with reference TRBV29-1 and TRBJ2-5, the CDR3 gives the full variable domain: SAVISQKPSRDICQRGTSLTIQCQVDSQVTMMFWYRQQPGQSLTLIATANQGSEATYESGFVIDKFPISRPNLTFSTLTVSNMSPEDSSIYLCSVSPGVGETQYFGPGTRLLVL.

V usage is TRBV28 and J usage is TRBJ2-7; TRBD1 agrees at 9 bases. Germline trimming cut 7 bases from V and 3 bases from J; bases unmatched to any gene: 7. The germline V gene has CDR1 MDHEN and CDR2 SYDVKM. The CDR3 length is 14 residues. The CDR3 protein is CASIPTGGGYEQYF. CDR3 coding DNA: TGTGCCAGCATACCGACAGGGGGGGGCTACGAGCAGTACTTC.

The V gene is TRBV6-5, the J gene TRBJ2-1, with TRBD1 matching 7 bases. The CDR3 consists of 14 residues. Trimming took 3 bases from V and 3 from J; bases not matched to a gene: 2. The germline V gene encodes CDR1 MNHEY and CDR2 SVGAGI. The CDR3 sequence: CASSYGTVYNEQFF. The CDR3 DNA reads TGTGCCAGCAGTTATGGGACAGTCTACAATGAGCAGTTCTTC.

V usage is TRBV7-2 and J usage is TRBJ2-7; no clear D gene. This CDR3 is built from 14 residues. Germline loops: CDR1 SGHTA, CDR2 FQGNSA. Trimming stripped 2 bases from V and 6 bases from J, with 14 bases between. Here the CDR3 reads CASSLPPRLGEQYF. The DNA of the CDR3 is TGTGCCAGCAGCTTACCGCCTCGCCTAGGCGAGCAGTACTTC.

V and J are TRBV5-1 and TRBJ2-1; tentatively, D is TRBD1 or TRBD2 (5 bases each). CDR3 length equals 15 residues. V gave up 2 bases and J gave up 0 bases, with 9 bases separating them. Germline V gene sequence: CDR1 SGHRS, CDR2 YFSETQ. Here the CDR3 reads CASSFTGLSYNEQFF. The CDR3 nucleotides read TGCGCCAGCAGCTTCACGGGGCTCTCCTACAATGAGCAGTTCTTC.

V gene TRBV7-3 combines with J gene TRBJ1-5; D unclear. CDR1 SGHTA and CDR2 FQGTGA come from the germline V gene. Deletions cut 0 bases from V and 6 bases from J, with 6 bases between. The CDR3 loop spans 13 amino acids. CDR3 residues: CASSLTLGQPQHF. CDR3 DNA sequence: TGTGCCAGCAGCTTAACATTGGGTCAGCCCCAGCATTTT.

Of note for this clone: A read error may account for a junction end that differs from germline. The CDR3 bases are TGTGCTAGCAGCTTAGGGGGTACAGGGATGCGGGAGACCCAGTACTTC. It yields the protein CASSLGGTGMRETQYF. This chain connects TRBV7-7 to TRBJ2-5; TRBD1 is a possible D gene (6 bases). CDR1 and CDR2 from the germline V gene are SSHAT and FNYEAQ (reference sequence). The CDR3 has 16 residues.

The genes are TRBV6-5 and TRBJ1-1; no reliable D call. The CDR3 sequence is 13 residues long. Germline CDR1 MNHEY, CDR2 SVGAGI. V was clipped by 6 bases and J by 6 bases, with 14 bases between them. The CDR3 loop reads CASRLPGSPEAFF. The CDR3 nucleotides read TGTGCCAGCAGGCTCCCGGGGTCCCCTGAAGCTTTCTTT.

This sequence joins TRBV18 and TRBJ1-1, with D hard to call. This CDR3 is built from 14 residues. The V end was cut by 2 bases, the J end by 2 bases, with 9 bases between. Germline lookup yields CDR1 KGHSH and CDR2 LQKENI. CDR3 sequence reads: CASSPGGKNTEAFF. Written as DNA, the CDR3 is TGTGCCAGCTCACCAGGCGGAAAAAACACTGAAGCTTTCTTT.

This clone appeared once. V gene TRBV28 combines with J gene TRBJ2-3; D gene ambiguous. The CDR3 spans 13 residues. The V end was cut by 5 bases, the J end by 2 bases, with 8 bases between. The germline V gene encodes CDR1 MDHEN and CDR2 SYDVKM. The CDR3 DNA sequence: TGTGCCAGCAGTCTAGGGATCACAGATACGCAGTATTTT. It specifies CASSLGITDTQYF.

The chain links TRBV28 to TRBJ2-7; D ambiguous. V shed 6 bases and J shed 3 bases, with 9 bases lying between them. Germline V lookup: CDR1 MDHEN, CDR2 SYDVKM. The CDR3 extends over 12 amino acids. The CDR3 nucleotides are TGTGCCAGCAGCCAAAAAGGCTACGAGCAGTACTTC. It encodes CASSQKGYEQYF.

This sequence joins TRBV7-2 and TRBJ2-7; D is ambiguous. CDR1 SGHTA and CDR2 FQGNSA come from the germline V gene. Between the trimmed V and J ends, which lost 5 bases and 3 bases, there was a span of 20 bases. CDR3 length: 16 amino acids. CDR3 in amino acids: CASSQSPIFALYEQYF. CDR3 sequence (DNA): TGTGCCAGCAGCCAGTCCCCTATTTTCGCCCTCTACGAGCAGTACTTC.

The chain recombines TRBV18 with TRBJ2-1, with D maybe TRBD2 (6 bases). The CDR3 runs to 19 residues. The V end lost 3 bases, the J end lost 2 bases, and 23 bases lay between the germline ends. Germline assignment: CDR1 KGHSH and CDR2 LQKENI. The CDR3 here is CASSPGGGVTDQTYNEQFF. Written as DNA, the CDR3 is TGTGCCAGCTCACCGGGAGGTGGGGTGACGGATCAAACCTACAATGAGCAGTTCTTC. The full variable domain, with the rest looked up from reference TRBV18 and TRBJ2-1, is NAGVMQNPRHLVRRRGQEARLRCSPMKGHSHVYWYRQLPEEGLKFMVYLQKENIIDESGMPKERFSAEFPKEGPSILRIQQVVRGDSAAYFCASSPGGGVTDQTYNEQFFGPGTRLTVL.

The V and J genes are TRBV6-5 and TRBJ2-7; the D is unclear. The CDR3 totals 14 residues. The germline V gene encodes CDR1 MNHEY and CDR2 SVGAGI. The CDR3 reads CGTIDTQGLGEQYF. CDR3 bases: TGTGGAACCATAGACACTCAAGGTTTAGGAGAGCAGTACTTC.

The J gene is TRBJ1-2, the V gene TRBV27; 8 bases map to TRBD1. This CDR3 spans 14 amino acids. CDR1 is MNHEY, CDR2 SMNVEV, per germline (reference sequence). V lost 5 bases, J lost 4 bases, and 6 bases stayed unmatched. This chain's CDR3 is CASSPGQGGYGYTF. The CDR3, as DNA: TGTGCCAGCAGTCCTGGACAGGGAGGCTATGGCTACACCTTC.

A single count supports this clone. The chain combines TRBV7-8 with TRBJ1-4; D unresolved. The CDR3 spans 13 residues. Germline V lookup: CDR1 SGHVS, CDR2 FQNEAQ. Trimming left V 8 bases short and J 7 bases short, with 14 bases between. CDR3 residues: CASGRGVIEKLFF. In DNA, the CDR3 is TGTGCCAGCGGGCGCGGGGTAATTGAAAAACTGTTTTTT.

A single count supports this clone. V gene TRBV27 combines with J gene TRBJ2-7; 7 nucleotides line up with TRBD1. The CDR3 length is 15 residues. Germline V lookup: CDR1 MNHEY, CDR2 SMNVEV (reference sequence). The V gene end was trimmed by 2 bases and the J gene end by 3 bases; junction bases not matched to a gene: 7. CDR3 DNA sequence: TGTGCCAGCAGTTTAAAGACAGGGATTGTCTACGAGCAGTACTTC. Its translation is CASSLKTGIVYEQYF.

This clone occurred a few times. V usage is TRBV7-2 and J usage is TRBJ2-6; perhaps TRBD1 as D (5 bases). Germline CDR1 SGHTA, CDR2 FQGNSA. V lost 5 bases and J 3 bases, leaving 17 bases between the germline ends. The CDR3 length is 17 residues. The CDR3 region is CASSQGHGGVGANVLTF. CDR3 DNA sequence: TGTGCCAGCAGCCAAGGACACGGTGGGGTTGGGGCCAACGTCCTGACTTTC. Full variable domain (outside the CDR3, taken from reference TRBV7-2 and TRBJ2-6): GAGVSQSPSNKVTEKGKDVELRCDPISGHTALYWYRQSLGQGLEFLIYFQGNSAPDKSGLPSDRFSAERTGGSVSTLTIQRTQQEDSAVYLCASSQGHGGVGANVLTFGAGSRLTVL.

The rearrangement joins TRBV28 to TRBJ2-7, with a possible D match to TRBD2 (6 bases). CDR1 is MDHEN, CDR2 SYDVKM, per germline. The CDR3 loop spans 16 amino acids. The V and J ends lost 6 bases and 1 base respectively, with 19 bases between them. CDR3 residues: CASSFLAGSRSYEQYF. DNA of the CDR3: TGTGCCAGCAGCTTTCTAGCCGGGAGTAGGTCCTACGAGCAGTACTTC.

V usage is TRBV5-1 and J usage is TRBJ1-1, with D possibly TRBD1 on 6 matching bases. In germline, CDR1 is SGHRS, CDR2 YFSETQ. V was pared by 6 bases and J by 4 bases, with 16 bases between. CDR3 length: 14 residues. CDR3 sequence reads: CASNPRGGGTEAFF. CDR3 nucleotide sequence: TGCGCCAGCAACCCTAGAGGGGGAGGCACTGAAGCTTTCTTT.

This clone turned up a few times. The chain carries TRBV5-4 and TRBJ2-3; D ambiguous. The V gene lost 6 bases and the J gene lost 2 bases, with 10 bases spanning the gap. Germline-derived CDR1 and CDR2 are SGHNT and YYREEE (reference sequence). The CDR3 sequence is 13 residues long. This chain's CDR3 is CASTAPNTDTQYF. The CDR3 DNA follows: TGTGCCAGCACCGCCCCGAACACAGATACGCAGTATTTT.

This clone has only a few counts. The genes are TRBV27 and TRBJ2-6; tentative D call: TRBD2 (5 bases). The CDR3 consists of 15 residues. Trimming removed 5 bases at V and 1 base at J, with 9 bases between. Germline V gene sequence: CDR1 MNHEY, CDR2 SMNVEV (reference sequence). CDR3 DNA: TGTGCCAGCAGTCGCCCGGGGTCTGGGGCCAACGTCCTGACTTTC. Its protein is CASSRPGSGANVLTF. The complete variable domain, with remaining parts taken from reference TRBV27 and TRBJ2-6, reads EAQVTQNPRYLITVTGKKLTVTCSQNMNHEYMSWYRQDPGLGLRQIYYSMNVEVTDKGDVPEGYKVSRKEKRNFPLILESPSPNQTSLYFCASSRPGSGANVLTFGAGSRLTVL.

The J gene is TRBJ2-3, the V gene TRBV28, with 14 bases aligning to TRBD2. CDR1 and CDR2 from the germline V gene are MDHEN and SYDVKM. This CDR3 is built from 16 residues. V dropped 5 bases and J dropped 1; count of bases not matched to a gene: 2. The DNA for the CDR3 is TGTGCCAGCAGTGGGACTAGCGGGAGACGCACAGATACGCAGTATTTT. Translated, it gives CASSGTSGRRTDTQYF.

This clone occurred once. The chain links TRBV27 to TRBJ2-7; D is possibly TRBD1 or TRBD2 (5 bases each). Trimming left V 11 bases short and J 0 bases short, with 17 bases between. The germline gives CDR1 MNHEY, CDR2 SMNVEV (reference sequence). The CDR3 extends over 14 amino acids. CDR3 amino acids: CAVSGTPSSYEQYF. The CDR3 coding sequence is TGTGCCGTCTCCGGGACCCCTAGCTCCTACGAGCAGTACTTC.

This clone has more than one count but fewer than ten. J is TRBJ1-5 and V is TRBV28; D is possibly TRBD1 (5 bases). Trimming removed 5 bases at V and 3 bases at J, with 14 bases between. The CDR3 sequence is 15 residues long. The germline CDR1 and CDR2 sequences are MDHEN and SYDVKM. CDR3 sequence reads: CASSEQQAPNQPQHF. In nucleotides, the CDR3 is TGTGCCAGCAGTGAGCAACAGGCTCCCAATCAGCCCCAGCATTTT.

The chain recombines TRBV15 with TRBJ1-4; TRBD1 agrees at 8 bases. V shed 5 bases and J 4 bases; nucleotides not matched to a gene: 6. CDR1 is LNHNV and CDR2 is YYDKDF in the germline V gene (reference sequence). The CDR3 totals 15 residues. The CDR3 nucleotides are TGTGCCACCAGCCTAAGCACAGGGGGTAATGAAAAACTGTTTTTT. Translated, it gives CATSLSTGGNEKLFF.

In DNA form, the CDR3 reads TGTGCCAGCAGCCGAGGTGAAAACGAGCAGTACTTC. Its translation: CASSRGENEQYF. The J gene is TRBJ2-7, the V gene TRBV6-6; D is uncertain. The CDR3 contains 12 residues. The germline gives CDR1 MNHNY, CDR2 SVGAGI (reference sequence). Trimming shortened V by 6 bases and J by 5 bases, and 11 bases separated the two germline ends.